A selection of T cell receptor beta chains follows, all from one sample in a study of OX40 agonist ivuxolimab in advanced cancers. Produced via immunoSEQ multiplex PCR; TCRdb's table is partial and in-frame only. The data contain approximately 100,000 clones, 92% of them singletons. Sequences were derived from CD4+ or CD8+ T cells sorted from blood, sampled in a trial of the OX40 agonist ivuxolimab. The receptors derive from an adult with an advanced solid tumor such as melanoma, head and neck, liver or kidney cancer. Both conserved end residues are trimmed from each CDR3.

v_gene	CDR3aa
TRBV6-1	ASSEALRGAPYEQY
TRBV19	ASSILGVGSNQPQH
TRBV15	ATQLAGGWVGGDTQY
TRBV10-3	ASSYSGTDSYEQY
TRBV13	ASSRTGSTSWSYEQY
TRBV11-2	ASSPGLTTYNEQF
TRBV5-6	ASSLGVGGFYEQY
TRBV18	ASSRLTSGTSPGELF
TRBV27	ASSLHGLAGLYNEQF
TRBV14	ASSPGLAAYNEQF
TRBV25-1	ASSEYLNTGELF
TRBV2	ASGVNTEAF
TRBV5-1	ASSDGQGGWILTSYT
TRBV30	AWSAGQNQPQH
TRBV10-3	AIRTPGQGGEQY
TRBV19	ASSIGWSSYNEQF
TRBV21-1	ASRKVSYEQY
TRBV15	ATSRDRTASTDTQY
TRBV19	ASTPRTGWDTGELF
TRBV29-1	SVEKNTEAF
TRBV11-3	ASSLDSGPNSPLH
TRBV6-5	ASSYSGSRQETQY
TRBV10-3	AISRATDNYGYT
TRBV6-6	ASSSVGGQPQH
TRBV10-2	ASTPGGARTYEQY
TRBV5-1	ASSPDFNEQF
TRBV7-5	ARSLVGHEQY
TRBV6-1	ASSDQSNTEAF
TRBV5-4	ASSSSGGGYGYT
TRBV7-7	ASSPTPVGADRYGYT
TRBV14	ASSQGGTSF
TRBV2	ASSTISGSRDTQY
TRBV28	ASSSTEFEY
TRBV6-5	ASSYGFFNEKLF
TRBV6-6	ASTDRVGIQY
TRBV6-1	ASSEGFDKGAAEAF
TRBV21-1	ASSKGAPNTEAF
TRBV6-1	ASSATGSVGSTDTQY
TRBV30	AWSAPGREKLF
TRBV15	ATSREQGNTIY
TRBV2	ASSRDRESYQPQH
TRBV25-1	ASSRQGSYEQY
TRBV5-1	ASSLDGQGAGAEAF
TRBV7-3	ASSQRLAGGPGYEQY
TRBV11-2	ASSTNTPNEQF
TRBV29-1	SVEMIQGAEAF
TRBV20-1	SARPNTEAF
TRBV6-5	ASSRTSNYGYT
TRBV11-3	ASTISAGGTGELF
TRBV20-1	SAQYGDTQY